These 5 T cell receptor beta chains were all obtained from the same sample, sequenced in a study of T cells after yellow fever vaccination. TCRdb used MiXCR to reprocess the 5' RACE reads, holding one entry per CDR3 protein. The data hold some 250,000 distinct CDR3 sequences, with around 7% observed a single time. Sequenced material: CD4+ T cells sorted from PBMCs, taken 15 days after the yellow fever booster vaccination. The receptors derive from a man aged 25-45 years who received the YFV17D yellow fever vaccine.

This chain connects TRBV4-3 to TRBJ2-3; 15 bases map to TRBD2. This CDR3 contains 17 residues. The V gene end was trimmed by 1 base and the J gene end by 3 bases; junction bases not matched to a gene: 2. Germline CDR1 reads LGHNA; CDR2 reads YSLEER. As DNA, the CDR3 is TGCGCCAGCAGCCAAGGGACTAGCGGGAGGGCGACAGATACGCAGTATTTT. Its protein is CASSQGTSGRATDTQYF.

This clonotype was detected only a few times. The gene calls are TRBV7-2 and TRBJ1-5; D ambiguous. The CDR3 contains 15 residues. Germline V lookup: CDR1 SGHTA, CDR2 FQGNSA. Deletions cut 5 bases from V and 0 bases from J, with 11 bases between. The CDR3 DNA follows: TGTGCCAGCAGCCCTGTCCTGGATAGCAATCAGCCCCAGCATTTT. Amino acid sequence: CASSPVLDSNQPQHF.

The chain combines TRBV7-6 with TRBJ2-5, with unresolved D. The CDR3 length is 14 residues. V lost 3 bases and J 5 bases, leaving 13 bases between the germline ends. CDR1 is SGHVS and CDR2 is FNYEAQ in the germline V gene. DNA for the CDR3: TGTGCCAGCAGCTTTGCAGCTGGACGGGAGACCCAGTACTTC. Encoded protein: CASSFAAGRETQYF.

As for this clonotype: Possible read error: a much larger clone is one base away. The CDR3 region is CASSIRTGYTEAYF. DNA for the CDR3: TGTGCCAGCAGCATCAGGACAGGCTACACTGAAGCTTACTTT. V usage is TRBV5-5 and J usage is TRBJ1-1; 7 positions match TRBD1. Germline loops: CDR1 SGHKS, CDR2 YYEKEE (reference sequence). The CDR3 spans 14 residues.

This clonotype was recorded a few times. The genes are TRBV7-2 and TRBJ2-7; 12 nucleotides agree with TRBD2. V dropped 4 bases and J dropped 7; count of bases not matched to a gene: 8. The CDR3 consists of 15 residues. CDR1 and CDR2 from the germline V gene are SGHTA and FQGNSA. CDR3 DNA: TGTGCCAGCAGCTCGACTAGCGGGAGCCCGGGGGAGCAGTACTTC. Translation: CASSSTSGSPGEQYF.